These 6 T cell receptor beta chains came from one sample sequenced in a study of blood T cell repertoires in COVID-19. Here immunoSEQ multiplex PCR was the method, and the copy in TCRdb shows in-frame clones only, minus some. The data show nearly 30,000 clones, approximately 80% seen once. The sample consisted of peripheral blood. These receptors all come from a woman aged 65 to 85 with acute or convalescent COVID-19.

This rearrangement joins TRBV28 to TRBJ2-3; maybe TRBD1 (6 bases). Trimming took 2 bases from V and 8 from J, leaving 8 bases between them. This CDR3 region has 12 residues. Germline V gene lookup returns CDR1 MDHEN and CDR2 SYDVKM. DNA of the CDR3: TGTGCCAGCAGTTTAGCCAGGGGTACGCAGTATTTT. Residues: CASSLARGTQYF.

The chain carries TRBV28 and TRBJ2-1; 7 bases agree with TRBD1. V gave up 6 bases and J gave up 8 bases; unmatched junction bases: 7. This CDR3 contains 13 residues. The germline gives CDR1 MDHEN, CDR2 SYDVKM. CDR3 loop: CASRRQGDHEQFF. The CDR3 coding sequence is TGTGCCAGCAGACGACAGGGAGACCATGAGCAGTTCTTC.

The rearrangement uses TRBV27 and TRBJ2-7, with a weak D call TRBD1 (6 bases). The V gene lost 4 bases and the J gene lost 0 bases, with 13 bases spanning the gap. The CDR3 extends over 15 amino acids. The germline gives CDR1 MNHEY, CDR2 SMNVEV (reference sequence). The CDR3 bases are TGTGCCAGCAGTTCCCGACAGGCGAACTCCTACGAGCAGTACTTC. Its protein is CASSSRQANSYEQYF.

The V gene is TRBV28, the J gene TRBJ2-5; 8 bases map to TRBD2. The CDR3 length is 14 residues. The germline V gene has CDR1 MDHEN and CDR2 SYDVKM. V lost 5 bases, J lost 9 bases, and 11 bases stayed unmatched. The DNA of the CDR3 is TGTGCCAGCAGTACCGTACTAGCGGCTACTCCCCAGTACTTC. Protein: CASSTVLAATPQYF.

J is TRBJ2-2 and V is TRBV6-2 or TRBV6-3; 7 bases align to TRBD1. V shed 2 bases, J shed 4 bases, and the junction held 4 bases outside the gene matches. Germline V gives CDR1 MNHEY, CDR2 SVGEGT. The CDR3 extends over 15 amino acids. The CDR3 region is CASSYDSGGTGELFF. For the CDR3, the DNA is TGTGCCAGCAGTTACGACTCAGGGGGCACCGGGGAGCTGTTTTTT.

The chain links TRBV9 to TRBJ1-5, with 8 bases aligning to TRBD1. Looked up from germline, CDR1 is SGDLS and CDR2 is YYNGEE. The CDR3 consists of 18 residues. After removal of 4 bases from V and 0 bases from J, the junction contained 12 bases not matched to a gene. CDR3 nucleotide sequence: TGTGCCAGCAGCAGACCGGGACAGGCCCCAGATAGCAATCAGCCCCAGCATTTT. Translating gives CASSRPGQAPDSNQPQHF. Full variable domain (remainder filled in from reference TRBV9 and TRBJ1-5): DSGVTQTPKHLITATGQRVTLRCSPRSGDLSVYWYQQSLDQGLQFLIQYYNGEERAKGNILERFSAQQFPDLHSELNLSSLELGDSALYFCASSRPGQAPDSNQPQHFGDGTRLSIL.